This T cell receptor beta chain appears in the sequencing data of a study of beta chain features in type 1 diabetes. Overall study findings and caveats: TCRB CDR3 length was moderately but significantly reduced in all four CD4+ subsets of Type 1 diabetes patients. Shorter templates may be favored by PCR, equally so in patients and controls.

From germline, CDR1 is SGHAT and CDR2 FQDESV (reference sequence). CDR3 size: 14 residues. Trimming shortened V by 3 bases and J by 3 bases, and 9 bases separated the two germline ends. The authors reverse transcribed all of the isolated RNA, so sequencing captured expressed TCRB transcripts. Profiled with immunoSEQ multiplex PCR; TCRdb holds only in-frame clones, not every one. The data show a few hundred thousand clones, 9.5% to 10% seen once. Comment on this clone: Its antigen is unknown.

Sequencing was done on a sample of central memory CD4+ T cells from blood. V and J are TRBV11-1 and TRBJ2-4, with D possibly being TRBD2 (6 bases). The sequence was collected from a man in his thirties or forties with type 1 diabetes. In nucleotides, the CDR3 is TGTGCCAGCAGCTTCGGAGGGGACAAAAACATTCAGTACTTC. It codes for CASSFGGDKNIQYF.